A selection of T cell receptor beta chains follows, all from one sample in a study of cytomegalovirus exposure and HLA in healthy donors. Method: immunoSEQ multiplex PCR; TCRdb's copy keeps in-frame clones and lacks some. The sample lists approximately 140,000 clones, roughly four fifths occurring once. The sample taken for sequencing was PBMCs. These receptors were collected from a woman in her fifties or sixties in good health and CMV-seronegative. Each CDR3 is given with its conserved first and last residue. A D gene is named only where the DNA matches it firmly. Size values are once, few and many counts, or a class for expanded clones, and some rows have none.

v_gene	d_gene	abundance	j_gene	CDR3nt	CDR3aa
TRBV2	TRBD1	-	TRBJ1-1	TGTGCCAGCAGGACAGGGGTGGACACTGAAGCTTTCTTT	CASRTGVDTEAFF
TRBV6-1	TRBD1	-	TRBJ2-1	TGTGCCAGCAGGGTAACAGGGGGGTGGCGGAATGAGCAGTTCTTC	CASRVTGGWRNEQFF
TRBV6-6	-	-	TRBJ2-7	TGTGCCAGCAGCCAAAGCGGGCTAACCTACGAGCAGTACTTC	CASSQSGLTYEQYF
TRBV4-1	-	-	TRBJ2-1	TGCGCCAGCAGCGCGCAGGGGTGGATTGAGCAGTTCTTC	CASSAQGWIEQFF
TRBV29-1	TRBD1	-	TRBJ2-7	TGCAGCGTTGAAATACAGGGGGCCGGAGAGCAGTACTTC	CSVEIQGAGEQYF
TRBV18	TRBD1	-	TRBJ2-3	TGTGCCAGCTCACCGGGACAGGGCACAGATACGCAGTATTTT	CASSPGQGTDTQYF
TRBV7-8	-	few	TRBJ2-7	TGTGCCAGCATGACTAGGGGGGGCGGCTCACGCTACGAGCAGTACTTC	CASMTRGGGSRYEQYF
TRBV6-6	-	-	TRBJ1-5	TGTGCCAGCAGTTACTCCGACAGGTCCAATCAGCCCCAGCATTTT	CASSYSDRSNQPQHF
TRBV28	-	-	TRBJ1-6	TGTGCCAGCACCGAACCGGTAGCCCCGGGTTCACCCCTCCACTTT	CASTEPVAPGSPLHF
TRBV28	TRBD2	-	TRBJ2-5	TGTGCCAGCAGTTTGATGCTCGGTGGGGGACTAGCAGAGACCCAGTACTTC	CASSLMLGGGLAETQYF
TRBV19	-	-	TRBJ2-1	TGTGCCAGTATGGCGGGGCGCGGAGGTTCCTACAATGAGCAGTTCTTC	CASMAGRGGSYNEQFF
TRBV5-1	TRBD1	-	TRBJ1-2	TGCGCCAGCAGCTCGACAGGGGACTTCTATGGCTACACCTTC	CASSSTGDFYGYTF
TRBV10-1	-	-	TRBJ2-7	TGCGCCAGCAGTGTGGATCAGCGGGCGCCCTACGAGCAGTACTTC	CASSVDQRAPYEQYF
TRBV6-5	TRBD2	-	TRBJ2-7	TGTGCCAGCAGTTACAGGAGGGAGGGTACTAGCGAGCAGTACTTC	CASSYRREGTSEQYF
TRBV6-1	TRBD2	-	TRBJ2-7	TGTGCCAGCAGGGCACTTAGCGGGGGGATGCACGAGCAGTACTTC	CASRALSGGMHEQYF
TRBV5-5	-	-	TRBJ2-7	TGTGCCAGCAGCTTGGATGGCAGTCCCTACGAGCAGTACTTC	CASSLDGSPYEQYF
TRBV19	TRBD1	-	TRBJ1-2	TGTGCCAGTAGTTCCACCCTTCGGGACAGGGGGTCCTATGGCTACACCTTC	CASSSTLRDRGSYGYTF
TRBV18	-	-	TRBJ2-5	TGTGCCAGCTCCCTCACGGAGAAAGAGACCCAGTACTTC	CASSLTEKETQYF
TRBV6-6	TRBD1	-	TRBJ1-2	TGTGCCAGCAGTCAGACAGGGATTAGCGATGGCTACACCTTC	CASSQTGISDGYTF
TRBV18	-	-	TRBJ2-5	TGTGCCAGCCGTGGGGGGGAGACCCAGTACTTC	CASRGGETQYF
TRBV27	-	once	TRBJ1-1	TGTGCCAGCAGTCTAACAGGGATCAACACTGAAGCTTTCTTT	CASSLTGINTEAFF
TRBV5-4	-	few	TRBJ2-7	TGTGCCAGCAGCCCGGACAGCGGCTACGAGCAGTACTTC	CASSPDSGYEQYF
TRBV15	TRBD1	-	TRBJ1-4	TGTGCCACCAGCAGAGCAGGGGGTAATGAAAAACTGTTTTTT	CATSRAGGNEKLFF
TRBV9	TRBD1	-	TRBJ2-7	TGTGCCAGCAGCGGACCCTCCAGGACAGGGGGTTACGAGCAGTACTTC	CASSGPSRTGGYEQYF
TRBV10-2	-	-	TRBJ1-2	TGCGCCAGCACCGAAGACAGGTCCTATGGCTACACCTTC	CASTEDRSYGYTF
TRBV4-1	-	-	TRBJ1-1	TGCGCCAGCAGCCAACTCCTCAGGGGCGCGGGGAACACTGAAGCTTTCTTT	CASSQLLRGAGNTEAFF
TRBV2	TRBD2	few	TRBJ2-7	TGTGCCAGCAGTCCTCGCGGGAGGGCCCAGTACGAGCAGTACTTC	CASSPRGRAQYEQYF
TRBV6-5	TRBD2	-	TRBJ2-7	TGTGCCAGCAGCAGACTAGCGGGGGGGCTTTACGAGCAGTACTTC	CASSRLAGGLYEQYF
TRBV7-3	-	-	TRBJ2-1	TGTGCCAGCAGCTTATCGCGGGGGCTGTACAATGAGCAGTTCTTC	CASSLSRGLYNEQFF
TRBV30	-	-	TRBJ1-3	TGTGCCTGGAGTGTACCCGAAGCCTACACCATATATTTT	CAWSVPEAYTIYF
TRBV28	TRBD1	once	TRBJ2-7	TGTGCACACGCGCGGGACAGGACATACGAGCAGTACTTC	CAHARDRTYEQYF
TRBV4-1	-	-	TRBJ1-1	TGCGCCAGCAGCCAAGGAGGGTCAGGTGGGGGCGGAGCTTTCTTT	CASSQGGSGGGGAFF
TRBV10-2	TRBD2	-	TRBJ2-1	TGCGCCAGCACTCGGACTAGCGGGAATGAGCAGTTCTTC	CASTRTSGNEQFF
TRBV5-1	TRBD2	few	TRBJ2-1	TGCGCCAGCAGCTTGGATGGTAGGGCGGGAGGTCCCCACAATGAGCAGTTCTTC	CASSLDGRAGGPHNEQFF
TRBV7-3	-	-	TRBJ1-2	TGTGCCAGCAGCTCGAAGACAGCATCCTATGGCTACACCTTC	CASSSKTASYGYTF
TRBV19	TRBD1	-	TRBJ2-4	TGTGCCAGTAGGAGACAGGGGGGCCAAGCCAAAAACATTCAGTACTTC	CASRRQGGQAKNIQYF